The 11 T cell receptor beta chains in this list originate from one sample, sequenced in a study of cytomegalovirus exposure and HLA in healthy donors. With 60 Vbeta and 13 Jbeta primers, the PCR was carried out. TCRdb's table, derived via immunoSEQ multiplex PCR, lists solely in-frame clones and lacks some. The repertoire holds some 200,000 clones, with more than 65% as singletons. The sample comprised PBMCs. These receptors all come from a man aged 50-59 years in good health and CMV-seronegative.

This clone was observed a handful of times. This rearrangement joins TRBV4-2 to TRBJ1-4, with 10 nucleotides matching TRBD1. Unmatched junction bases numbered 4, after V lost 0 bases and J lost 6 bases. Germline CDR1 is LGHNA and CDR2 is YNFKEQ. The CDR3 consists of 16 residues. CDR3 coding DNA: TGTGCCAGCAGCCAAGATATGGGGACAGGGGATGAAAAACTGTTTTTT. Amino acids: CASSQDMGTGDEKLFF.

The rearrangement joins TRBV29-1 to TRBJ2-7, with D possibly matching TRBD1 (5 bases). Germline V gene sequence: CDR1 SQVTM, CDR2 ANQGSEA. Trimming took 6 bases from V and 3 from J, leaving 15 bases between them. The CDR3 has 13 residues. The CDR3 sequence is CSVAQQGFYEQYF. The CDR3, as DNA: TGCAGCGTCGCACAGCAGGGTTTCTACGAGCAGTACTTC.

The chain has TRBV7-2 and TRBJ2-6; D may be TRBD2 (7 bases). The length of the CDR3 is 17 residues. Trimming pared 5 bases from V and 4 bases from J, leaving 18 bases between. Germline loops: CDR1 SGHTA, CDR2 FQGNSA. CDR3 sequence reads: CASSPRGGTNGANVLTF. Written as DNA, the CDR3 is TGTGCCAGCAGCCCGAGGGGGGGCACCAACGGGGCCAACGTCCTGACTTTC.

V is TRBV11-3 and J is TRBJ2-1; maybe TRBD2 (6 bases). Per germline, CDR1 SGHNT and CDR2 YENEEA. The CDR3 extends over 11 amino acids. V lost 4 bases, J lost 9 bases, and 7 bases lay in between. CDR3 bases: TGTGCCAGCAGCTCGGAGGGTGAGCAGTTCTTC. This gives the protein CASSSEGEQFF.

V gene TRBV6-5 combines with J gene TRBJ2-7, with 11 bases fitting TRBD2. CDR1 MNHEY and CDR2 SVGAGI come from the germline V gene. Germline trimming cut 5 bases from V and 4 bases from J; bases unmatched to any gene: 1. This CDR3 spans 13 amino acids. CDR3 region: CASSRTSGYEQYF. The DNA of the CDR3 is TGTGCCAGCAGTCGGACTAGCGGGTACGAGCAGTACTTC.

Concerning this clone: This sample includes further DNA sequences coding for the same CDR3. J is TRBJ2-2 and V is TRBV18; D is perhaps TRBD1 (6 bases). Trimming pared 3 bases from V and 4 bases from J, leaving 6 bases between. Germline V gives CDR1 KGHSH, CDR2 LQKENI. The CDR3 has 13 residues. The CDR3 loop is CASSPRGTGELFF. DNA for the CDR3: TGTGCCAGCTCACCCAGGGGCACCGGGGAGCTGTTTTTT.

This chain uses TRBV25-1 with TRBJ1-2, with a tentative D call TRBD1 (5 bases). CDR1 is MGHDK, CDR2 SYGVNS, per germline. Between the trimmed V and J ends, which lost 0 bases and 6 bases, there was a span of 17 bases. The length of the CDR3 is 16 residues. The CDR3, as DNA: TGTGCCAGCAGTGAATATATCACCAGGGAGGAGAATGGCTACACCTTC. It encodes CASSEYITREENGYTF.

This chain joins TRBV2 and TRBJ1-6; D unresolved. This CDR3 has 14 amino acids. Germline V lookup: CDR1 SNHLY, CDR2 FYNNEI. Trimming took off 3 bases at V and 9 bases at J, with 12 bases between the two ends. DNA of the CDR3: TGTGCCAGCAGTGACCGGTTTCCCCCTTCACCCCTCCACTTT. It yields the protein CASSDRFPPSPLHF.

The chain employs TRBV15 and TRBJ2-3, with 9 bases that match TRBD1. Trimming at V came to 0 bases and at J to 3 bases, leaving 13 bases not matched to a gene. The CDR3 sequence is 19 residues long. Germline lookup yields CDR1 LNHNV and CDR2 YYDKDF (reference sequence). This CDR3 reads CATSRDRRGQGEWTDTQYF. The DNA of the CDR3 is TGTGCCACCAGCAGAGATCGAAGGGGACAGGGCGAGTGGACAGATACGCAGTATTTT.

The chain is built from TRBV19 and TRBJ2-7, with 10 bases that match TRBD1. The CDR3 consists of 15 residues. After removal of 1 base from V and 6 bases from J, the junction contained 6 bases not matched to a gene. The V gene's germline CDR1 is LNHDA and CDR2 SQIVND (reference sequence). The CDR3 DNA is TGTGCCAGTAGTATAGCCCGGGACAGGGGCTCCGAGCAGTACTTC. Translated, it gives CASSIARDRGSEQYF. Based on the CDR3 plus reference TRBV19 and TRBJ2-7, the full variable domain is DGGITQSPKYLFRKEGQNVTLSCEQNLNHDAMYWYRQDPGQGLRLIYYSQIVNDFQKGDIAEGYSVSREKKESFPLTVTSAQKNPTAFYLCASSIARDRGSEQYFGPGTRLTVT.

For this clone: One end of the junction does not line up with germline, which may come from a read error. V gene TRBV11-1 combines with J gene TRBJ2-5; TRBD1 is a possible D gene (5 bases). This CDR3 comprises 11 residues. From germline, CDR1 is SGHAT and CDR2 FQDESV (reference sequence). The CDR3 reads CASRQAENQYF. The DNA for the CDR3 is TGTGCCAGCAGACAGGCCGAGAACCAGTACTTC.